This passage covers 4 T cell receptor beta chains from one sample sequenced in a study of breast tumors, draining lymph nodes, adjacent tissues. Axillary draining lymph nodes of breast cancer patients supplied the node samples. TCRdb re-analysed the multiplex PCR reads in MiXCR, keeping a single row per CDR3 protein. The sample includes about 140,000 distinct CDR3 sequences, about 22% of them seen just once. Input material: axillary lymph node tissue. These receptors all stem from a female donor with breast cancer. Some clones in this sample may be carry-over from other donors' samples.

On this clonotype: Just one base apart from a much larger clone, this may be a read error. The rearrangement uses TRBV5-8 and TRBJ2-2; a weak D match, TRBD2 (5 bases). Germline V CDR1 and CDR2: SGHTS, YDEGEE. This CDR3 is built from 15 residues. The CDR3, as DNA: TGTGCCAGCAGCTTGGCCATCGGGTACACCGGGGAGCTGCTTTTT. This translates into CASSLAIGYTGELLF. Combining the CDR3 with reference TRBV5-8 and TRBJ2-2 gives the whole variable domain EAGVTQSPTHLIKTRGQQATLRCSPISGHTSVYWYQQALGLGLQFLLWYDEGEERNRGNFPPRFSGRQFPNYSSELNVNALELEDSALYLCASSLAIGYTGELLFGEGSRLTVL.

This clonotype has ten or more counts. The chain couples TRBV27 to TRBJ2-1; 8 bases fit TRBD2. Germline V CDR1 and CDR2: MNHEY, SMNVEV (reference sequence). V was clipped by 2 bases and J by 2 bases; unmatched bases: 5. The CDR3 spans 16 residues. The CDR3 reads CASSLRTSNAYNEQFF. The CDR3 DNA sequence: TGTGCCAGCAGTTTAAGGACTAGCAACGCCTACAATGAGCAGTTCTTC.

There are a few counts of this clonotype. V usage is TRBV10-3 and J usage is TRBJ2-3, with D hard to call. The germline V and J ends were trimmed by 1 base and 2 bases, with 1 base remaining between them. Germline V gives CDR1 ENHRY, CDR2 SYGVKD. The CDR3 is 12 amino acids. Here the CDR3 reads CAISEFTDTQYF. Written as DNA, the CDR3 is TGTGCCATCAGTGAGTTCACAGATACGCAGTATTTT.

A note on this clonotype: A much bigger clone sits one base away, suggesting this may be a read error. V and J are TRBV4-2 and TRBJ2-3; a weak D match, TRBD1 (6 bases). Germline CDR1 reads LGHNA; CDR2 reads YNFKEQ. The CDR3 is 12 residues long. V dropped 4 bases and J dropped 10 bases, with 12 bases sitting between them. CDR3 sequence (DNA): TGTGCCAGCAGCCCCTTGACAGGCCCGCAGTATTTT. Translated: CASSPLTGPQYF.